This T cell receptor beta chain was documented in a study of cytomegalovirus exposure and HLA in healthy donors. About the study: An analysis done earlier identified roughly 120 million unique TCR beta sequences from approximately 170 million T cells. Study-level points and caveats: Earlier analysis looked at TCR beta V segments, and most were productive about 87% or about 30% of the time.

The table lists this clone with a few counts. Its cognate antigen is unknown. In the PCR, 60 Vbeta and 13 Jbeta primers were used. Sequencing used immunoSEQ multiplex PCR; TCRdb keeps in-frame clones, though not all of them. Among 95,000 to 100,000 clones listed, around a tenth were seen once. Trimming removed 1 base at V and 4 bases at J, with 14 bases between. Germline V gives CDR1 LGHNA, CDR2 YNFKEQ. The CDR3 runs to 16 residues. The material sequenced was PBMCs. The receptor's source is a man aged 45 to 65 in good health and CMV-seropositive. The chain combines TRBV4-2 with TRBJ1-5; D is possibly TRBD1 (6 bases). The CDR3 loop reads CASSQANRVANQPQHF. The DNA for the CDR3 is TGTGCCAGCAGCCAAGCGAACAGGGTTGCAAATCAGCCCCAGCATTTT.